Listed below are T cell receptor beta chains from one sample, sequenced in a study of shared clonotypes between healthy human individuals. Method: immunoSEQ multiplex PCR; TCRdb's copy keeps in-frame clones and lacks some. The table records 450,000 to 650,000 clones, just over 75% of them present only once. Sequenced input: PBMCs. These receptors were collected from a woman aged 35 to 49 in good health. Some clones in this sample may be carry-over from other donors' samples. The CDR3 runs from the conserved cysteine through the conserved F or W. D genes are given only for firm matches. Expanded clones get a size class; other rows say once, few or many, or leave the size out.

>.|.|TRBJ2-5|14|TRBV29-1
TGCAGCGTTGAAGGGAGCTCCGCCCAAGAGACCCAGTACTTC
CSVEGSSAQETQYF
>.|.|TRBJ2-7|14|TRBV5-4
TGTGCCAGCAGCTTGTTGTTAGGGTCCTACGAGCAGTACTTC
CASSLLLGSYEQYF
>.|.|TRBJ1-3|16|TRBV19
TGTGCCAGTAGTAGAGGGGAGGCGCACTCTGGAAACACCATATATTTT
CASSRGEAHSGNTIYF
>.|.|TRBJ2-7|16|TRBV19
TGTGCCAGTAGTATGGTGGGAGCCCAGGGCTCCTACGAGCAGTACTTC
CASSMVGAQGSYEQYF
>.|.|TRBJ1-2|11|TRBV2
TGTGCCAGCAGCCCAGGTGTTGGCTACACCTTC
CASSPGVGYTF
>many|TRBD1|TRBJ2-3|13|TRBV30
TGTGCCTGGGCCGGACAGGGCCCAGATACGCAGTATTTT
CAWAGQGPDTQYF
>.|TRBD2|TRBJ2-7|15|TRBV19
TGTGCCAGTAGTAGCCTAGCGGGGGACTCCTACGAGCAGTACTTC
CASSSLAGDSYEQYF
>.|.|TRBJ2-1|11|TRBV20-1
TGCAGTGGCCAACCGGGGAATGAGCAGTTCTTC
CSGQPGNEQFF
>once|TRBD1|TRBJ1-5|16|TRBV6-4
TGTGCCAGCAGCCCGGGACTCAACGGACAGGTCAGCCCACTGGATTTT
CASSPGLNGQVSPLDF
>.|.|TRBJ1-4|15|TRBV7-9
TGTGCCAGCAGCCTCGGGACGACAACTAATGAAAAACTGTTTTTT
CASSLGTTTNEKLFF
>.|TRBD2|TRBJ2-1|15|TRBV2
TGTGCCAGCAGGAAGACTAGCGGGGACTACAATGAGCAGTTCTTC
CASRKTSGDYNEQFF
>.|.|TRBJ1-1|13|TRBV2
TGTGCCAGCAGTGTACTCATGAACACTGAAGCTTTCTTT
CASSVLMNTEAFF
>many|TRBD2|TRBJ2-5|12|TRBV29-1
TGCAGCGGGACTAGCTTTGGAGAGACCCAGTACTTC
CSGTSFGETQYF
>once|.|TRBJ1-1|14|TRBV15
TGTGCCACCAGCAGCAGGGGCCTTAACACTGAAGCTTTCTTT
CATSSRGLNTEAFF
>.|TRBD1|TRBJ2-7|14|TRBV6-5
TGTGCCAGCAGTTACGGGGACAGGGCCCATGAGCAGTACTTC
CASSYGDRAHEQYF
>.|.|TRBJ2-6|15|TRBV28
TGTGCCAGCAGTTTACGGGTCTCTGGGGCCAACGTCCTGACTTTC
CASSLRVSGANVLTF
>.|TRBD1|TRBJ2-3|14|TRBV7-2
TGTGCCAGCAGCTTGGACAGGGGCACAGATACGCAGTATTTT
CASSLDRGTDTQYF
>.|TRBD1|TRBJ1-1|14|TRBV28
TGTGCCAGCAGTCCTACCGGCGGGACAGGTGACGCTTTCTTT
CASSPTGGTGDAFF
>.|.|TRBJ1-2|13|TRBV6-6
TGTGCCAGCAGTTACGGCAGCTACTATGGCTACACCTTC
CASSYGSYYGYTF
>.|TRBD1|TRBJ1-2|16|TRBV5-4
TGTGCCAGCAGCTTGGATGTGACAGGGGTGCGTTATGGCTACACCTTC
CASSLDVTGVRYGYTF
>.|.|TRBJ2-3|14|TRBV15
TGTGCCACCAGCACTAGACAGACGAACCGATGGCAGTATTTT
CATSTRQTNRWQYF
>.|.|TRBJ1-4|15|TRBV28
TGTGCCAGCAGTTTGGGGGTTGCGGGTAATGAAAAACTGTTTTTT
CASSLGVAGNEKLFF
>.|.|TRBJ2-5|15|TRBV5-4
TGTGCCAGCAGCAAATCCAAGGGCGGAGCAGAGACCCAGTACTTC
CASSKSKGGAETQYF
>once|TRBD2|TRBJ2-7|15|TRBV11-2
TGTGCCAGCAGCTCGACTGGAGGACTAGCCTACGAGCAGTACTTC
CASSSTGGLAYEQYF
>once|TRBD1|TRBJ1-3|13|TRBV6-5
TGTGCCAGCATCGACAGGGGTGGAAACACCATATATTTT
CASIDRGGNTIYF
>many|TRBD1|TRBJ1-2|13|TRBV7-8
TGTGCCAGCAGCCAAGGGGGCAGCTATGGCTACACCTTC
CASSQGGSYGYTF
>.|.|TRBJ1-1|12|TRBV7-3
TGTGCCAGCAGCGCTACAGGGACTGAAGCTTTCTTT
CASSATGTEAFF
>.|TRBD2|TRBJ2-1|16|TRBV6-6
TGTGCCAGCAGCCCTAGTCCGGGACTAGCGGGAGGGGGGGAGTTCTTC
CASSPSPGLAGGGEFF
>.|.|TRBJ2-7|14|TRBV9
TGTGCCAGCAGCCCTCGACAGGGAGGAGACGAGCAGTACTTC
CASSPRQGGDEQYF
>.|TRBD2|TRBJ2-3|18|TRBV9
TGTGCCAGCAGCGTAGACACTCGGACTAGCGGGACCACAGATACGCAGTATTTT
CASSVDTRTSGTTDTQYF
>.|TRBD1|TRBJ1-6|14|TRBV11-2
TGTGCCAGCAGTTATACAGGGGCCAATTCACCCCTCCACTTT
CASSYTGANSPLHF
>.|TRBD1|TRBJ2-2|15|TRBV30
TGTGCCTGGAGATTGGGGGACAGGGACACCGGGGAGCTGTTTTTT
CAWRLGDRDTGELFF